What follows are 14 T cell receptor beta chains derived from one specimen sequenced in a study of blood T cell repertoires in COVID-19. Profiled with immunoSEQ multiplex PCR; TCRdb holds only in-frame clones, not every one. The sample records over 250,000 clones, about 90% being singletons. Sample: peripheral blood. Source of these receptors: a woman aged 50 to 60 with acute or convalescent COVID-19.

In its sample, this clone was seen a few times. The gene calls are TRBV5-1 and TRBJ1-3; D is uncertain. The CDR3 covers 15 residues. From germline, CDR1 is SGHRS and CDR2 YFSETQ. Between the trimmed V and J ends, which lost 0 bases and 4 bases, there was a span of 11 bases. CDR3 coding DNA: TGCGCCAGCAGCTTGGGTGTTTCAGGCGGAAACACCATATATTTT. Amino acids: CASSLGVSGGNTIYF.

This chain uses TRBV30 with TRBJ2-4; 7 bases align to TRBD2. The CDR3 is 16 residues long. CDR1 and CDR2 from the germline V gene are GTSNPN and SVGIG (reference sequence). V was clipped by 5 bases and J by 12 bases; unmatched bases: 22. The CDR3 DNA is TGTGCCTGGCGGTGGGCGGGAGATGTTCGAGGCCAGGGTCAGTACTTC. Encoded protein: CAWRWAGDVRGQGQYF.

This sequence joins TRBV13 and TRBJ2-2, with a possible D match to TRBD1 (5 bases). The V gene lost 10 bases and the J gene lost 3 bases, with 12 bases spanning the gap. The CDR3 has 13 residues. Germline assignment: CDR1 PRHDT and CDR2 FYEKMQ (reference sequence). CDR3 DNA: TGTGCCAATGCGGACAAAGACACCGGGGAGCTGTTTTTT. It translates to CANADKDTGELFF.

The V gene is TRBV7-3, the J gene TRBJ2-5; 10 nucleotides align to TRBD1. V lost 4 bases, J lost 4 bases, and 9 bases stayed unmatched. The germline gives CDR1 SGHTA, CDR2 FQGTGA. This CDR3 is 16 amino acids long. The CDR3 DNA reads TGTGCCAGCAGCTCACTAGGGACAGGGGACGGAGAGACCCAGTACTTC. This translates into CASSSLGTGDGETQYF.

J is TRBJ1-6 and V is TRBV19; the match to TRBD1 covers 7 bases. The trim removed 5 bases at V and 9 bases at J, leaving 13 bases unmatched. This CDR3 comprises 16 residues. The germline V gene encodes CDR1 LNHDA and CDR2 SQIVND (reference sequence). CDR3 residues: CASSFRGPPGGSPLHF. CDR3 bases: TGTGCCAGTAGTTTCAGAGGACCCCCAGGGGGTTCACCCCTCCACTTT.

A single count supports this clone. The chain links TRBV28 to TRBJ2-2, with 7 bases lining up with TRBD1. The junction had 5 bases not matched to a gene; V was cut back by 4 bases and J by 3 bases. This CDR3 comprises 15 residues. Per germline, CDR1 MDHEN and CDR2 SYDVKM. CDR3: CASSSQGKDTGELFF. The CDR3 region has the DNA TGTGCCAGCAGTTCACAGGGGAAGGACACCGGGGAGCTGTTTTTT.

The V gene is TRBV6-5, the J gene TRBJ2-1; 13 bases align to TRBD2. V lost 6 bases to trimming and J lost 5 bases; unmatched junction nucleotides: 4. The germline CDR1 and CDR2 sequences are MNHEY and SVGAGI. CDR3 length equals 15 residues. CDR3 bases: TGTGCCAGCAGCCAGGGACTAGCGGGGAACAATGAGCAGTTCTTC. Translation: CASSQGLAGNNEQFF.

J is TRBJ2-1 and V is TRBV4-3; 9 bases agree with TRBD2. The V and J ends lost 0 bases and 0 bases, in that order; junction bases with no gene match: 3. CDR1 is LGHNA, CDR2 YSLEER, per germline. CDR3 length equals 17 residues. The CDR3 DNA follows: TGCGCCAGCAGCCAAGACTTTAGCGGGAGCTCCTACAATGAGCAGTTCTTC. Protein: CASSQDFSGSSYNEQFF.

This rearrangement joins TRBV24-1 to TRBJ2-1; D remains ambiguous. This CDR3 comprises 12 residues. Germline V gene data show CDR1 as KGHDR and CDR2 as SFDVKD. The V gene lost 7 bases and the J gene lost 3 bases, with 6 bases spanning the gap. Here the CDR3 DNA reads TGTGCCACCAGCCTAGACTACAATGAGCAGTTCTTC. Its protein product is CATSLDYNEQFF.

This CDR3 reads CASSAPYGGAFDYEQYF. CDR3 coding DNA: TGTGCCAGCAGCGCCCCGTACGGAGGGGCCTTCGACTACGAGCAGTACTTC. The rearrangement joins TRBV7-9 to TRBJ2-7; possible D gene TRBD2, 6 bases. The CDR3 extends over 17 amino acids. Germline V gene lookup returns CDR1 SEHNR and CDR2 FQNEAQ (reference sequence). V lost 5 bases and J lost 3, with 23 bases in between.

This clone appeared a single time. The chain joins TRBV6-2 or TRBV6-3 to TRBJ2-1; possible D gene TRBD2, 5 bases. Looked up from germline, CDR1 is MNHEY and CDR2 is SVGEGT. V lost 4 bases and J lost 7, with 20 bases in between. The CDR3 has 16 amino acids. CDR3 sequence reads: CASSFRFQAARNEQFF. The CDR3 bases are TGTGCCAGCAGTTTTCGGTTCCAAGCGGCGCGGAATGAGCAGTTCTTC.

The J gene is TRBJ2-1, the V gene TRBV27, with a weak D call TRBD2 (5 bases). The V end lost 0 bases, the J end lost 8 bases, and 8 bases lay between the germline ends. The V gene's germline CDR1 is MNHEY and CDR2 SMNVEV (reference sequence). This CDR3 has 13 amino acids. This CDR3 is CASSLSGKDEQFF. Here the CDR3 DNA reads TGTGCCAGCAGTTTATCCGGGAAGGATGAGCAGTTCTTC.

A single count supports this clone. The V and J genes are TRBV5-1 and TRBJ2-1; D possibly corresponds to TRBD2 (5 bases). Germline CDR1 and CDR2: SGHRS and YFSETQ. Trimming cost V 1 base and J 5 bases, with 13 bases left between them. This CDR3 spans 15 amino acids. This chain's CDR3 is CASSLFPAVDNEQFF. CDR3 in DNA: TGCGCCAGCAGCTTGTTCCCAGCGGTAGACAATGAGCAGTTCTTC.

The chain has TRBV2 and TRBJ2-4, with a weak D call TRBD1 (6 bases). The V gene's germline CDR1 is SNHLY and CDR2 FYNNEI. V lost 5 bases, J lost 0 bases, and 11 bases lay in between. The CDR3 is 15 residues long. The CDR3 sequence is CASSPGVVAKNIQYF. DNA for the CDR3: TGTGCCAGCAGTCCAGGGGTGGTAGCCAAAAACATTCAGTACTTC.